This TCR beta chain was captured in a study of cytomegalovirus exposure and HLA in healthy donors. Study context: In an earlier analysis, almost 120 million unique TCR beta sequences were found from about 190 million T cells.

Primers included in the PCR were 60 Vbeta and 13 Jbeta primers. Sequencing used immunoSEQ multiplex PCR; TCRdb keeps in-frame clones, though not all of them. The table records approximately 190,000 clones, approximately 70% of them present only once. This CDR3 contains 15 residues. Germline assignment: CDR1 SGHTA and CDR2 FQGTGA. V was clipped by 1 base and J by 6 bases; unmatched bases: 2. Overall study findings and caveats: Approximately 160 TCR beta chains were listed as cytomegalovirus-associated. As a later analysis showed, several of the most significant clusters appeared to be linked to common viral pathogens. Later analysis demonstrated an association between a missense DCLRE1C variant and TCR beta V- and J-gene trimming.

To note about this clone: What it recognizes is unknown.

This chain uses TRBV7-3 with TRBJ1-4; 10 nucleotides line up with TRBD1. Sequences were obtained from PBMCs. This sequence was found in a woman aged 25 to 39 in good health and CMV-seronegative. The CDR3 loop is CASSLIGTGDEKLFF. The CDR3 DNA reads TGTGCCAGCAGCTTAATCGGGACAGGGGATGAAAAACTGTTTTTT.